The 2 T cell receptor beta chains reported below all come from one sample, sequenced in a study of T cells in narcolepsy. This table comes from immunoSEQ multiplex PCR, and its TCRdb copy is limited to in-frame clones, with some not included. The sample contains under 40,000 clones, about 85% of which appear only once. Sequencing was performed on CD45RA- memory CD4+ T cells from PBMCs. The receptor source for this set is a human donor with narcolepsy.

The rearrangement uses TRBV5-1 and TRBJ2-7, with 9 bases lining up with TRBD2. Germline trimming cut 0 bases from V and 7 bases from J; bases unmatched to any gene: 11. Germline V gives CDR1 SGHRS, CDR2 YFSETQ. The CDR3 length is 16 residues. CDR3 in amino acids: CASSLVPSGTRAEQYF. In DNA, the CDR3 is TGCGCCAGCAGCTTGGTTCCTAGCGGGACACGCGCGGAGCAGTACTTC.

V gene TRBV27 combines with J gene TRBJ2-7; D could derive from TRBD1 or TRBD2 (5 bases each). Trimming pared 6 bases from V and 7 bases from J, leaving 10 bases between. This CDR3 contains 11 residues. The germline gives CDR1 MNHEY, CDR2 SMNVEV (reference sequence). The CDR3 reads CASRGVWEQYF. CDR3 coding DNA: TGTGCCAGCAGGGGGGTCTGGGAGCAGTACTTC.